This T cell receptor (beta chain) was retrieved from a study of blood T cells in healthy people across ages. Study-wide findings and caveats: More naive CD4+ cells and higher diversity marked long-lived donors relative to aged donors. Investigators treated diversity estimates from one million T cells as underestimates. Shifts in expanded clonotypes may have been confounded by donor CMV status, which was unknown.

This clonotype has just a few counts. What it recognizes is unknown. Next came a second PCR, run for 7 to 11 cycles, which used a sample-barcoded 5' primer along with a J-beta primer mix. A template-switch adaptor with 12 random nucleotides tagged each cDNA molecule. TCRdb used MiXCR to reprocess the 5' RACE reads, holding one entry per CDR3 protein. The data show some 710,000 distinct CDR3 sequences, about 45% seen once. Trimming removed 1 base from V and 4 bases from J, with 8 bases in between. The CDR3 consists of 14 residues. The germline gives CDR1 SGHTA, CDR2 FQGNSA. The source of this sequence is a man aged 80 or over in good health. This chain joins TRBV7-2 and TRBJ2-1; no clear D. Sequencing input: blood. The CDR3: CASSLVVEYNEQFF. CDR3 DNA: TGTGCCAGCAGCTTAGTGGTAGAGTACAATGAGCAGTTCTTC.